This T cell receptor beta chain was identified in a study of neoadjuvant nivolumab and ipilimumab in lung cancer. Points on this clone: Its antigen is unidentified.

Germline V gene sequence: CDR1 SQVTM, CDR2 ANQGSEA. Trimming pared 4 bases from V and 2 bases from J, leaving 8 bases between. The CDR3 runs 12 residues. Libraries were prepared by immunoSEQ multiplex PCR; TCRdb keeps only in-frame clonotypes and omits some of them. The sample shows 20,000 to 25,000 clones, less than 85% of them seen only once. Broader study findings: Resected-tumor TCR richness correlated positively with pretherapy blood richness.

The sample in question was peripheral blood, obtained before neoadjuvant nivolumab, alone or with ipilimumab. The TCR comes from an adult with non-small cell lung cancer. The V gene is TRBV29-1, the J gene TRBJ2-5; no clear D. CDR3 bases: TGCAGCGTTGTTAAGGAGCAAGAGACCCAGTACTTC. The encoded protein is CSVVKEQETQYF.